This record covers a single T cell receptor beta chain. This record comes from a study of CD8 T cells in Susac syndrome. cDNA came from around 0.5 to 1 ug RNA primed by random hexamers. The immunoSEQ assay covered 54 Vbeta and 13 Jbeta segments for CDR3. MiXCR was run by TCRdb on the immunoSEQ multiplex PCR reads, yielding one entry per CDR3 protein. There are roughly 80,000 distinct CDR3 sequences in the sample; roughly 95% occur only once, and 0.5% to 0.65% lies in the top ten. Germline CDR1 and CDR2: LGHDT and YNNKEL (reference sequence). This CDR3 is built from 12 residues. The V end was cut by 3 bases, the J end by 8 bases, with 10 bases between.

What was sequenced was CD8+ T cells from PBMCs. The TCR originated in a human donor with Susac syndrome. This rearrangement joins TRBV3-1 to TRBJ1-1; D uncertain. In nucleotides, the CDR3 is TGTGCCAGCAGCCAGGGCGGAGCCGAAGCTTTCTTT. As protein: CASSQGGAEAFF.